Here is one TCR beta chain with its context. Its target is not known. This record belongs to a study of blood T cells in healthy people across ages. Findings and caveats of the study: Naive T cell percentage and TCR beta diversity correlated strongly. CMV status of donors was not determined, possibly confounding expanded clonotype changes. Older age coincided with a roughly linear decline in TCR beta diversity per million T cells. From one million sequenced T cells, diversity estimates were lower bounds.

The CDR3 is 11 amino acids. V lost 4 bases to trimming and J lost 10 bases, with 8 bases between them. CDR1 and CDR2 from the germline V gene are MNHNS and SASEGT. With a J-beta primer mix and a sample-barcoded 5' primer, a second PCR ran about 7 to 12 cycles. TCRdb processed the 5' RACE reads anew with MiXCR; each CDR3 protein has one entry. The table shows about 1.4 million distinct CDR3 sequences, with around 59% occurring only once. Input material: blood. This clonotype originated in a man aged 18 to 30 in good health. This chain uses TRBV6-1 with TRBJ2-1; D unclear. Here the CDR3 DNA reads TGTGCCAGCAGTGGGAATCAGGAGCAGTTCTTC. The encoded protein is CASSGNQEQFF.